Listed here are 21 T cell receptor beta chains from one sample, sequenced in a study of shared clonotypes between healthy human individuals. The repertoire was sequenced with immunoSEQ multiplex PCR; TCRdb's copy has only in-frame clones and lacks some. Among around 480,000 clones listed, roughly 79% were seen once. What was sequenced was PBMCs. The receptors derive from a middle-aged woman in good health. Some clones in this sample may be carry-over from other donors' samples.

The chain uses TRBV5-1 and TRBJ1-3; unclear D gene. Germline V gives CDR1 SGHRS, CDR2 YFSETQ. The CDR3 contains 14 residues. With 1 base removed from V and 1 base from J, the gap between germline ends came to 6 bases. The CDR3: CASSLSGSGNTIYF. CDR3 coding DNA: TGCGCCAGCAGCTTGAGCGGGTCTGGAAACACCATATATTTT.

V usage is TRBV28 and J usage is TRBJ2-2; TRBD2 matches at 12 bases. This CDR3 region has 17 residues. Germline loops: CDR1 MDHEN, CDR2 SYDVKM. V dropped 3 bases and J dropped 4; count of bases not matched to a gene: 6. This chain's CDR3 is CASSFILAGGRTGELFF. In DNA form, the CDR3 reads TGTGCCAGCAGTTTTATCCTAGCGGGAGGGCGCACCGGGGAGCTGTTTTTT.

V gene TRBV27 combines with J gene TRBJ2-7; TRBD1 might be the D (5 bases). This CDR3 is built from 13 residues. With 8 bases removed from V and 4 bases from J, the gap between germline ends came to 15 bases. Germline V CDR1 and CDR2: MNHEY, SMNVEV (reference sequence). CDR3 sequence (DNA): TGTGCCAGCGGAGCCGGACAACATTACGAGCAGTACTTC. As protein: CASGAGQHYEQYF.

This clone was picked up one time. The rearrangement links TRBV19 to TRBJ2-7; 11 bases agree with TRBD2. The V gene end was trimmed by 4 bases and the J gene end by 6 bases; junction bases not matched to a gene: 17. Germline values: CDR1 LNHDA, CDR2 SQIVND (reference sequence). The CDR3 extends over 18 amino acids. CDR3: CASSTPPNPSGRSVEQYF. The CDR3 DNA is TGTGCCAGTAGTACTCCCCCCAATCCTAGCGGGAGGAGCGTCGAGCAGTACTTC.

This chain links TRBV6-1 with TRBJ1-3; unclear D gene. The CDR3 spans 15 residues. The V gene's germline CDR1 is MNHNS and CDR2 SASEGT. The V end was cut by 3 bases, the J end by 0 bases, with 9 bases between. The CDR3 region has the DNA TGTGCCAGCAGTGAGCTGTGGTCCTCTGGAAACACCATATATTTT. Its translation: CASSELWSSGNTIYF.

This chain connects TRBV4-1 to TRBJ2-7, with 14 nucleotides matching TRBD2. The germline gives CDR1 MGHRA, CDR2 YSYEKL. V lost 0 bases to trimming and J lost 2 bases; unmatched junction nucleotides: 3. The CDR3 is 17 amino acids. The CDR3 DNA reads as TGCGCCAGCAGCCAAGAAGAGGGACTAGCGGGAGCCTACGAGCAGTACTTC. Translation gives CASSQEEGLAGAYEQYF.

Ten or more counts support this clone. CDR3 sequence (DNA): TGTGCCAGCAGTGTTAGGGGGTTGGGAACTGAAGCTTTCTTT. Translation gives CASSVRGLGTEAFF. V gene TRBV2 combines with J gene TRBJ1-1, with D perhaps TRBD1 (6 bases). From germline, CDR1 is SNHLY and CDR2 FYNNEI. The V end was cut by 4 bases, the J end by 5 bases, with 14 bases between. There are 14 residues in the CDR3.

The chain's CDR3 is CASSLDKGSDTQYF. For the CDR3, the DNA is TGCGCCAGCAGCTTGGATAAGGGGTCAGATACGCAGTATTTT. V usage is TRBV5-1 and J usage is TRBJ2-3; TRBD1 might be the D (5 bases). This CDR3 region has 14 residues. Germline CDR1 SGHRS, CDR2 YFSETQ. The V and J ends lost 0 bases and 4 bases respectively, with 9 bases between them. Drawing the rest from reference TRBV5-1 and TRBJ2-3, the complete variable domain is KAGVTQTPRYLIKTRGQQVTLSCSPISGHRSVSWYQQTPGQGLQFLFEYFSETQRNKGNFPGRFSGRQFSNSRSEMNVSTLELGDSALYLCASSLDKGSDTQYFGPGTRLTVL.

This clone is a singleton in its sample. This chain joins TRBV5-4 and TRBJ2-1; 16 bases fit TRBD2. This CDR3 comprises 16 residues. Germline values: CDR1 SGHNT, CDR2 YYREEE (reference sequence). The J segment lost 9 bases and the V segment lost 5 bases, leaving 8 bases of the junction unmatched. CDR3 sequence: CASRTGTSGRVGEQFF. CDR3 DNA sequence: TGTGCCAGCAGAACCGGGACTAGCGGGAGGGTAGGTGAGCAGTTCTTC.

The rearrangement links TRBV5-1 to TRBJ2-1; 7 bases match TRBD2. This CDR3 spans 15 amino acids. Germline V gene data show CDR1 as SGHRS and CDR2 as YFSETQ. Trimming took 0 bases from V and 6 from J; bases not matched to a gene: 6. This CDR3 is CASSLEASGRNEQFF. The CDR3, as DNA: TGCGCCAGCAGCTTGGAGGCTAGCGGACGCAATGAGCAGTTCTTC.

This CDR3 is CASSLGVQFNQPQHF. CDR3 nucleotide sequence: TGTGCCAGCAGCTTAGGGGTGCAGTTCAATCAGCCCCAGCATTTT. This chain joins TRBV7-2 and TRBJ1-5; D gene ambiguous. The V gene lost 1 base and the J gene lost 3 bases, with 10 bases spanning the gap. The CDR3 has 15 amino acids. From germline, CDR1 is SGHTA and CDR2 FQGNSA.

V and J are TRBV5-1 and TRBJ2-5; D is possibly TRBD1 or TRBD2 (5 bases each). Germline loops: CDR1 SGHRS, CDR2 YFSETQ. The length of the CDR3 is 15 residues. V was clipped by 0 bases and J by 1 base, with 10 bases between them. The CDR3 sequence is CASSLDPGSQETQYF. Written as DNA, the CDR3 is TGCGCCAGCAGCTTGGACCCAGGGAGCCAAGAGACCCAGTACTTC.

CDR3 bases: TGTGCCAGCAGCAAGAGGAGGGCGCATAATGAAAAACTGTTTTTT. Encoded protein: CASSKRRAHNEKLFF. The chain has TRBV21-1 and TRBJ1-4. TRBV21-1 is flagged as a pseudogene. The length of the CDR3 is 15 residues.

The chain combines TRBV5-4 with TRBJ2-7; TRBD1 matches at 11 bases. The CDR3 has 15 amino acids. J was trimmed by 6 bases and V by 4 bases; bases with no gene match: 9. The germline CDR1 and CDR2 sequences are SGHNT and YYREEE (reference sequence). DNA for the CDR3: TGTGCCAGCAGCAGAGGACAGGGGGCGTGGGGCGAGCAGTACTTC. It translates to CASSRGQGAWGEQYF. Together with reference TRBV5-4 and TRBJ2-7, the CDR3 gives the full variable domain: ETGVTQSPTHLIKTRGQQVTLRCSSQSGHNTVSWYQQALGQGPQFIFQYYREEENGRGNFPPRFSGLQFPNYSSELNVNALELDDSALYLCASSRGQGAWGEQYFGPGTRLTVT.

The rearrangement links TRBV27 to TRBJ1-1; 7 bases agree with TRBD1. The germline CDR1 and CDR2 sequences are MNHEY and SMNVEV (reference sequence). CDR3 length: 15 amino acids. J gave up 2 bases and V 0 bases, and 3 bases lay outside the gene matches. CDR3 sequence (DNA): TGTGCCAGCAGTTTATCGGGACAGATAAACACTGAAGCTTTCTTT. This codes for CASSLSGQINTEAFF.

The rearrangement joins TRBV5-8 to TRBJ2-7, with TRBD1 matching 7 bases. The CDR3 totals 14 residues. J was trimmed by 1 base and V by 2 bases; bases with no gene match: 3. Germline assignment: CDR1 SGHTS and CDR2 YDEGEE. The CDR3, as DNA: TGTGCCAGCAGCTTACAGGGGACATCCTACGAGCAGTACTTC. Its translation is CASSLQGTSYEQYF.

The gene calls are TRBV7-6 and TRBJ2-3, with D maybe TRBD2 (7 bases). V dropped 6 bases and J dropped 6 bases, with 16 bases sitting between them. The CDR3 sequence is 14 residues long. Looked up from germline, CDR1 is SGHVS and CDR2 is FNYEAQ. The DNA of the CDR3 is TGTGCCAGCAGTAGGGGGGGTAGAGATGATACGCAGTATTTT. Its translation: CASSRGGRDDTQYF. The entire variable domain, with the rest obtained from reference TRBV7-6 and TRBJ2-3, is as follows: GAGVSQSPRYKVTKRGQDVALRCDPISGHVSLYWYRQALGQGPEFLTYFNYEAQQDKSGLPNDRFSAERPEGSISTLTIQRTEQRDSAMYRCASSRGGRDDTQYFGPGTRLTVL.

This chain joins TRBV5-1 and TRBJ2-2; the D call may be TRBD1 or TRBD2 (5 bases each). V was clipped by 3 bases and J by 1 base, with 13 bases between them. CDR1 and CDR2 (germline): SGHRS, YFSETQ. The CDR3 has 16 residues. CDR3 sequence: CASSSTGTVNTGELFF. The DNA of the CDR3 is TGCGCCAGCAGCTCGACCGGGACCGTGAACACCGGGGAGCTGTTTTTT.

J is TRBJ2-5 and V is TRBV7-9; either TRBD1 or TRBD2 may fit D (5 bases each). Matching the DNA end better, TRBJ2-7 makes the J call doubtful. The length of the CDR3 is 15 residues. Germline CDR1 reads SEHNR; CDR2 reads FQNEAQ (reference sequence). DNA of the CDR3: TGTGCCAGCAGCTTATCTGGGGGATTCTCCTACGAGCAGTACTTC. Translation: CASSLSGGFSYEQYF.

The gene calls are TRBV6-1 and TRBJ2-3; the match to TRBD2 covers 7 bases. Trimming took 0 bases from V and 1 from J; bases not matched to a gene: 4. Germline V CDR1 and CDR2: MNHNS, SASEGT. This CDR3 is built from 16 residues. The CDR3 spells CASSEAGGPGTDTQYF. The CDR3 nucleotides read TGTGCCAGCAGTGAAGCGGGAGGGCCGGGCACAGATACGCAGTATTTT.

About this clone itself: Other DNA sequences in the same sample also yield this CDR3. This rearrangement joins TRBV11-3 to TRBJ2-5; possibly TRBD2 for D (7 bases). This CDR3 region has 18 residues. Germline V gene sequence: CDR1 SGHNT, CDR2 YENEEA. Between the trimmed V and J ends, which lost 5 bases and 5 bases, there was a span of 27 bases. CDR3 sequence: CASSLGPGAGAGDETQYF. The DNA for the CDR3 is TGTGCCAGCAGCCTTGGACCGGGGGCCGGGGCGGGGGATGAGACCCAGTACTTC.